The 15 T cell receptor beta chains in this list originate from one sample, sequenced in a study of read filtering for tumor transcriptome and immune sequencing. This library used about 360 ng RNA and molecular barcoded adaptors spanning alpha/delta and beta/gamma chains. Using its own MiXCR run on the reads, TCRdb lists one record per CDR3 protein. The table lists some 120,000 distinct CDR3 sequences, under 15% of them singletons, with 11% in the top ten. The sample consisted of a population of CD138-negative cells sorted from bone marrow. These TCRs come from a donor at least 40 years old with multiple myeloma.

This clonotype came up many times. V is TRBV7-3 and J is TRBJ2-3; 7 bases line up with TRBD2. CDR1 and CDR2 (germline): SGHTA, FQGTGA. The CDR3 runs 15 residues. V shed 2 bases, J shed 1 base, and the junction held 3 bases outside the gene matches. DNA for the CDR3: TGTGCCAGCAGCTTAGCGGGAGCGGGCACAGATACGCAGTATTTT. Its translation is CASSLAGAGTDTQYF.

This clonotype was seen only a few times. The rearrangement uses TRBV11-2 and TRBJ2-1; no definite D call. The germline V and J ends were trimmed by 4 bases and 6 bases, with 16 bases remaining between them. Per the germline V gene, CDR1 is SGHAT and CDR2 is FQNNGV. CDR3 length: 15 amino acids. The CDR3 nucleotides read TGTGCCAGCAGCTACGGGCGTTCTTCTGGCAATGAGCAGTTCTTC. Translation: CASSYGRSSGNEQFF.

The J gene is TRBJ2-1, the V gene TRBV5-1; possibly TRBD2 for D (7 bases). Trimming left V 0 bases short and J 7 bases short, with 14 bases between. The CDR3 has 15 amino acids. Germline loops: CDR1 SGHRS, CDR2 YFSETQ. The CDR3 nucleotides are TGCGCCAGCAGCTTGGAGAGGGGGGGGTTGAATGAGCAGTTCTTC. This translates into CASSLERGGLNEQFF.

V usage is TRBV2 and J usage is TRBJ1-5; no clear D. CDR1 is SNHLY, CDR2 FYNNEI, per germline. The CDR3 runs 14 residues. Trimming cost V 2 bases and J 6 bases, with 11 bases left between them. The CDR3 DNA reads TGTGCCAGCAGTGAACTAGAAGGGCCTCAGCCCCAGCATTTT. It encodes CASSELEGPQPQHF.

This clonotype was seen at least ten times. The rearrangement uses TRBV29-1 and TRBJ1-6, with D unclear. Trimming cost V 6 bases and J 9 bases, with 15 bases left between them. Looked up from germline, CDR1 is SQVTM and CDR2 is ANQGSEA. This CDR3 has 13 residues. CDR3 region: CSVTVAASSPLHF. CDR3 in DNA: TGCAGCGTGACGGTAGCCGCGAGTTCACCCCTCCACTTT.

This clonotype appeared many times. The V gene is TRBV27, the J gene TRBJ1-2; D not resolved. Germline CDR1 reads MNHEY; CDR2 reads SMNVEV (reference sequence). The CDR3 runs to 14 residues. The germline V and J ends were trimmed by 6 bases and 4 bases, with 15 bases remaining between them. DNA for the CDR3: TGTGCCAGCAGATGGGTCCAAGGCTTCTATGGCTACACCTTC. It translates to CASRWVQGFYGYTF.

This clonotype was seen repeatedly, ten times or more. V and J are TRBV29-1 and TRBJ2-2, with TRBD1 identical over 9 bases. The CDR3 is 14 amino acids. Germline loops: CDR1 SQVTM, CDR2 ANQGSEA. After removal of 6 bases from V and 1 base from J, the junction contained 3 bases not matched to a gene. CDR3: CSVQGARNTGELFF. The DNA of the CDR3 is TGCAGCGTACAGGGGGCGAGGAACACCGGGGAGCTGTTTTTT.

Turning to this clonotype: Given a much more abundant clone one base away, this may be a read error. V is TRBV7-9 and J is TRBJ2-1; 8 positions agree with TRBD2. Germline V CDR1 and CDR2: SEHNR, FQNEAQ (reference sequence). The CDR3 is 16 amino acids. The DNA for the CDR3 is TGTGCCAGCAGGGACCCCGGGAGGGCCCTGGACAATGGGCAGTTCTTC. It yields the protein CASRDPGRALDNGQFF.

This clonotype was observed a few times. This sequence may be a read error, since a much larger clone differs from it by one base. This chain connects TRBV5-1 to TRBJ2-7; D is possibly TRBD1 (6 bases). Trimming left V 4 bases short and J 2 bases short, with 13 bases between. Looked up from germline, CDR1 is SGHRS and CDR2 is YFSETQ. This CDR3 has 14 residues. In DNA form, the CDR3 reads TGCGCCAGCAGCACTCGGACAGACCCCTACGAGCAGTACTTC. Translation gives CASSTRTDPYEQYF. Using reference TRBV5-1 and TRBJ2-7 for the parts outside the CDR3, the full variable domain is KAGVTQTPRYLIKTRGQQVTLSCSPISGHRSVSWYQQTPGQGLQFLFEYFSETQRNKGNFPGRFSGRQFSNSRSEMNVSTLELGDSALYLCASSTRTDPYEQYFGPGTRLTVT.

This clonotype was counted between two and nine times. J is TRBJ2-5 and V is TRBV6-1; D is possibly TRBD2 (5 bases). Trimming removed 2 bases at V and 5 bases at J, with 15 bases between. CDR3 length equals 15 residues. Germline lookup yields CDR1 MNHNS and CDR2 SASEGT. The DNA for the CDR3 is TGTGCCAGCAGTGAAAACACGGGGTCTATGGAGACCCAGTACTTC. Amino acids: CASSENTGSMETQYF.

In this sample, this clonotype turned up many times. The chain couples TRBV6-1 to TRBJ2-1; a possible D gene is TRBD2 (6 bases). CDR3 size: 12 residues. Germline CDR1 MNHNS, CDR2 SASEGT. V was pared by 3 bases and J by 9 bases, with 9 bases between. CDR3 in amino acids: CASSDWRGEQFF. The CDR3 DNA reads as TGTGCCAGCAGTGACTGGCGGGGTGAGCAGTTCTTC.

This clonotype has at least ten counts. This chain joins TRBV7-2 and TRBJ2-3; tentatively, D is TRBD2 (5 bases). Between the trimmed V and J ends, which lost 4 bases and 2 bases, there was a span of 10 bases. Looked up from germline, CDR1 is SGHTA and CDR2 is FQGNSA. The CDR3 runs 14 residues. The chain's CDR3 is CASSSGLHTDTQYF. The CDR3 DNA reads TGTGCCAGCAGCTCAGGACTTCACACAGATACGCAGTATTTT. Together with reference TRBV7-2 and TRBJ2-3, the CDR3 gives the full variable domain: GAGVSQSPSNKVTEKGKDVELRCDPISGHTALYWYRQSLGQGLEFLIYFQGNSAPDKSGLPSDRFSAERTGGSVSTLTIQRTQQEDSAVYLCASSSGLHTDTQYFGPGTRLTVL.

Ten or more counts support this clonotype. The chain joins TRBV6-5 to TRBJ2-5, with D possibly TRBD1 on 7 matching bases. In germline, CDR1 is MNHEY, CDR2 SVGAGI. V dropped 6 bases and J dropped 2 bases, with 13 bases sitting between them. This CDR3 region has 14 residues. For the CDR3, the DNA is TGTGCCAGCAGCCGGGGGACAGATCAAGAGACCCAGTACTTC. It yields the protein CASSRGTDQETQYF.

This clonotype turned up a few times. The chain links TRBV5-1 to TRBJ2-1; TRBD2 agrees at 8 bases. Germline CDR1 and CDR2: SGHRS and YFSETQ. This CDR3 has 15 amino acids. V shed 5 bases, J shed 10 bases, and the junction held 14 bases outside the gene matches. The DNA for the CDR3 is TGCGCCAGCAGTTCCGGGCGGGAGGCCCAAGGCGAGCAGTTCTTC. It yields the protein CASSSGREAQGEQFF.

This clonotype was observed many times. The chain has TRBV3-1 and TRBJ1-2; 9 bases are shared with TRBD1. The CDR3 sequence is 13 residues long. Germline V gene data show CDR1 as LGHDT and CDR2 as YNNKEL (reference sequence). V was clipped by 4 bases and J by 8 bases; unmatched bases: 5. The DNA for the CDR3 is TGTGCCAGCAGCCCAGGACAGGGGAGAGGCTACACCTTC. It yields the protein CASSPGQGRGYTF. The variable domain in full, completed from reference TRBV3-1 and TRBJ1-2, reads DTAVSQTPKYLVTQMGNDKSIKCEQNLGHDTMYWYKQDSKKFLKIMFSYNNKELIINETVPNRFSPKSPDKAHLNLHINSLELGDSAVYFCASSPGQGRGYTFGSGTRLTVV.